This T cell receptor beta chain was obtained from a study of tumor-infiltrating lymphocytes in glioblastoma multiforme (dated 2017 in TCRdb). Background on the whole study: To test whether intratumoral genomic heterogeneity fosters TIL diversity, the study jointly examined somatic mutations, TIL diversity and immune response activity.

A modified ARM-PCR protocol with multiple V-beta primers and a C-beta primer was used to build TCRB libraries from RNA via three nested multiplex PCR rounds. ProtoScript II Reverse Transcriptase and a C-beta primer were used to synthesize TCRB-specific cDNA from 0.4 to 0.65 ug total RNA. The description of the TCRB libraries did not include any unique molecular identifiers. In the third PCR, barcodes and adapters were added over 25 cycles using Deep VentR (exo-) polymerase, and bands of 250-500 bp were then gel purified. An Illumina HiSeq 2500 generating 250 bp paired-end reads was used to sequence the TCRB libraries. From the authors' description of their analysis: Trimmomatic was used to clean reads, FLASH to merge reads, MiGEC to assign V, D and J segments, and VDJtools to perform the analysis. VDJtools was used to calculate the Shannon-Wiener diversity index, which quantified repertoire diversity. The public reads were run again by TCRdb, first through fastp at Q25 and then through MiXCR, and only productive beta chains were kept. Every entry covers one CDR3 protein and lists the most common genes and DNA from its rows. Here the V and J calls rest on TCRdb's processing, not on the authors' analysis. This sample is represented by 7,000 to 9,500 distinct CDR3 sequences; 74% of them were singletons. More than 75% of the sample rests with the top ten.

The AllPrep DNA/RNA mini kit was used to purify genomic DNA and total RNA simultaneously from each of the approximately 9 tumor samples. All RNA had OD 260/280 ratios above 1.9 and RNA integrity numbers above 6.5. Results the study describes overall, beyond this receptor: Generalizability was limited because only one glioblastoma patient was included in the TCR and somatic mutation analysis. The authors noted that sorting T cells into functional subsets, which was not done in the study, would be a future improvement. Clone frequencies may be distorted by RNA-based TCR sequencing because unequal numbers of TCR transcripts are carried by T cells.

A note on this clonotype: It lacks a known antigen. No much larger clonotype is one base removed from it; base qualities were not supplied.

CDR1 DFQATT and CDR2 SNEGSKA were looked up in the germline V gene (reference sequence). From its cysteine to its phenylalanine, the CDR3 spans 16 amino acids. The entry retains the CDR3 DNA only, 48 bases that are in frame from base 1. Sequencing was carried out using brain tumor tissue. The V gene is TRBV20-1 and the J gene is TRBJ2-7; the junction holds 7 bases that match TRBD1. This receptor was taken from a male donor with glioblastoma. The DNA sequence is given as TGCAGAGCTTTTTTCGCAATGGACAGGTACTCCTACGAGCAGTACTTC. Its protein is CRAFFAMDRYSYEQYF.